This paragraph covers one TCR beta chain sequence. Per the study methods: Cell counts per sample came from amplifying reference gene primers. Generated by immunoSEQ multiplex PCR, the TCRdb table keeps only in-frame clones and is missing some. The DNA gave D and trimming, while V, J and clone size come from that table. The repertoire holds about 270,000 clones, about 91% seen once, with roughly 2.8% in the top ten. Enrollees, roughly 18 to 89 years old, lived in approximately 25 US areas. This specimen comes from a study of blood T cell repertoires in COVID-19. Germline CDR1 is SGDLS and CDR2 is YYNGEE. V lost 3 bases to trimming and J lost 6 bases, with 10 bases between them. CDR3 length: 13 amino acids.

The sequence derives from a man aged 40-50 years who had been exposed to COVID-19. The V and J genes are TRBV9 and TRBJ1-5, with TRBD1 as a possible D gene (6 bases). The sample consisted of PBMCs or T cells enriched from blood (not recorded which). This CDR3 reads CASSGGGGQPQHF. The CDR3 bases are TGTGCCAGCAGCGGAGGGGGGGGTCAGCCCCAGCATTTT.